Shown below are 3 T cell receptor beta chains from a single sample sequenced in a study of HIV-infected patients and healthy controls. TCRdb reprocessed the 5' RACE reads with MiXCR, giving one entry per CDR3 protein. There are some 70,000 distinct CDR3 sequences in the sample; roughly 21% occur only once, and approximately 1.5% lies in the top ten. Sequencing was done on a sample of CD4+ T cells from blood. These receptors all stem from a human donor in good health.

This chain connects TRBV3-1 to TRBJ2-7, with D possibly TRBD2 on 6 matching bases. This CDR3 spans 16 amino acids. The V gene's germline CDR1 is LGHDT and CDR2 YNNKEL (reference sequence). V shed 5 bases and J shed 4 bases, with 21 bases lying between them. CDR3 in amino acids: CASSSPQRAGRYEQYF. The CDR3 nucleotides read TGTGCCAGCAGCTCGCCCCAGCGGGCCGGAAGGTACGAGCAGTACTTC.

This chain uses TRBV20-1 with TRBJ2-5; 7 positions match TRBD2. The CDR3 consists of 14 residues. V shed 3 bases and J 5 bases; nucleotides not matched to a gene: 9. The germline V gene encodes CDR1 DFQATT and CDR2 SNEGSKA (reference sequence). The CDR3 region is CSASRWGRGETQYF. The CDR3 nucleotides read TGCAGTGCTAGTCGATGGGGGAGGGGCGAGACCCAGTACTTC.

This clonotype was observed a few times. The chain links TRBV19 to TRBJ1-5, with 8 bases fitting TRBD1. CDR1 and CDR2 from the germline V gene are LNHDA and SQIVND (reference sequence). Losses at the gene ends were 6 bases for V and 1 base for J; bases not matched to a gene: 11. CDR3 size: 17 residues. The CDR3 DNA sequence: TGTGCCAGTAGGCCCGGAGACAGGGGCGTGAGCAATCAGCCCCAGCATTTT. It encodes CASRPGDRGVSNQPQHF.